This T cell receptor (beta chain) was retrieved from a study of tumor and adjacent non-tumor tissue in lung cancer. Overall study context: Each sample yielded around 4 million productive TCRbeta reads on average.

A modified ARM-PCR protocol with three rounds of nested PCR amplified TCRbeta. One entry per CDR3 protein, called by TCRdb with MiXCR from the multiplex PCR reads. The data show approximately 68,000 distinct CDR3 sequences, with around 78% seen just once and 28% held by the top ten. The CDR3 spans 16 residues. Germline V gene data show CDR1 as MNHNY and CDR2 as SVGAGI (reference sequence). This sample's RNA came from whole unsorted tissue. Newly diagnosed lung cancer patients had thoracic surgery in China, August–late 2014, without prior chemotherapy. Comments on this clonotype: The antigen remains unidentified. An end of the junction does not agree with germline; a read error may underlie this.

Whole-study results and caveats: Tumor TCR diversity, when higher, was linked to shorter survival.

The sample was lung tumor tissue. The TCR comes from a man in his sixties with non-small cell lung cancer. This chain connects TRBV6-6 to TRBJ2-2, with 7 bases matching TRBD1. The CDR3 region has the DNA TGTGCCAGCAGATACTCGGGACAGACATACACCGGGGAGCTATTTTTT. Protein sequence: CASRYSGQTYTGELFF.